The sequence of this TCR beta chain was determined in a study of shared clonotypes between healthy human individuals. General study findings and limits: The represented genetic and exposure-history diversity was limited by the small number of donors.

This clone was picked up many times. What it binds is unknown. It was on ten immunoSEQ deep assay plates that unsorted PBMC DNA was sequenced. TCRdb's copy holds only in-frame clones and misses some; the assay was immunoSEQ multiplex PCR. Seen here are about 480,000 clones, about 79% observed once, and the top ten hold around an eighth. The V gene's germline CDR1 is SNHLY and CDR2 FYNNEI. V shed 2 bases and J shed 0 bases, with 10 bases lying between them. The CDR3 is 15 amino acids. This sequence originates from a woman in her forties in good health. Some clones in this sample may be carry-over from other donors' samples. Sequenced material: PBMCs. The rearrangement joins TRBV2 to TRBJ2-5; no firm D call. For the CDR3, the DNA is TGTGCCAGCAGTGAATATGGGCAGAACCAAGAGACCCAGTACTTC. It yields the protein CASSEYGQNQETQYF. Variable domain in full (rest from reference TRBV2 and TRBJ2-5): EPEVTQTPSHQVTQMGQEVILRCVPISNHLYFYWYRQILGQKVEFLVSFYNNEISEKSEIFDDQFSVERPDGSNFTLKIRSTKLEDSAMYFCASSEYGQNQETQYFGPGTRLLVL.